The 25 T cell receptor beta chains below come from one sample, sequenced in a study of T-cell reconstitution after alpha-beta-depleted transplantation in children. The library targeted TCRbeta and was prepared with unique molecular identifiers. TCRdb recomputed calls from the PCR reads with MiXCR, one row per CDR3 protein. The table has about 78,000 distinct CDR3 sequences, roughly 15% seen once. Sequences were derived from PBMCs, mostly from graft donor cells, sampled 180 days after TCRalphabeta/CD19-depleted stem cell transplant. The receptor source for this set is a male patient between 2 and 15 years old who had a stem cell transplant for acute lymphoblastic leukemia, so the T cells may come from the graft donor.

This clonotype was recorded many times. The rearrangement uses TRBV7-9 and TRBJ1-5, with unresolved D. Trimming pared 1 base from V and 5 bases from J, leaving 18 bases between. The CDR3 runs to 17 residues. CDR1 is SEHNR and CDR2 is FQNEAQ in the germline V gene (reference sequence). CDR3 region: CASSLVGGTRTDQPQHF. The CDR3 nucleotides are TGTGCCAGCAGCTTAGTAGGTGGCACCCGTACTGATCAGCCCCAGCATTTT.

The chain couples TRBV6-2 or TRBV6-3 to TRBJ2-7; D not certain. From germline, CDR1 is MNHEY and CDR2 SVGEGT. V shed 6 bases and J shed 4 bases, with 13 bases lying between them. The CDR3 runs 13 residues. For the CDR3, the DNA is TGTGCCAGCAGCACATCCGGACGGTACGAGCAGTACTTC. Translated: CASSTSGRYEQYF.

This clonotype came up a few times. This rearrangement joins TRBV7-7 to TRBJ2-1; D possibly corresponds to TRBD2 (5 bases). V lost 2 bases, J lost 1 base, and 9 bases lay in between. The CDR3 extends over 15 amino acids. The germline V gene has CDR1 SSHAT and CDR2 FNYEAQ (reference sequence). The CDR3 bases are TGTGCCAGCAGCTTAATGAGGGTTTCCTACAATGAGCAGTTCTTC. Protein product: CASSLMRVSYNEQFF.

The sample holds a few counts of this clonotype. The J gene is TRBJ1-6, the V gene TRBV11-2; D unresolved. The CDR3 is 15 amino acids. V was shortened by 2 bases and J by 9 bases, with 14 bases between the two germline ends. Per germline, CDR1 SGHAT and CDR2 FQNNGV. The CDR3: CASSLKMDGGSPLHF. CDR3 nucleotides: TGTGCCAGCAGCTTAAAAATGGACGGCGGTTCACCCCTCCACTTT.

There are a few counts of this clonotype. V gene TRBV5-6 combines with J gene TRBJ1-1; D is uncertain. V was clipped by 6 bases and J by 0 bases, with 24 bases between them. Germline CDR1 reads SGHDT; CDR2 reads YYEEEE. The CDR3 is 18 residues long. CDR3: CASNPPVWAGRMNTEAFF. In nucleotides, the CDR3 is TGTGCCAGCAACCCACCCGTGTGGGCAGGCAGGATGAACACTGAAGCTTTCTTT.

In its sample, this clonotype was seen once. This may arise from a read error, as a much more abundant clone is one base away. This chain connects TRBV4-3 to TRBJ2-1; D uncertain. CDR3 length equals 15 residues. CDR1 and CDR2 from the germline V gene are LGHNA and YSLEER. The V and J ends lost 4 bases and 1 base respectively, with 11 bases between them. Here the CDR3 DNA reads TGCGCCAGCAGCCGTTCGGAAGGGTCCTACAATGAGCAGTTCTTC. Its protein is CASSRSEGSYNEQFF.

This clonotype was detected a few times. V and J are TRBV20-1 and TRBJ2-7, with 9 bases that match TRBD2. CDR1 DFQATT and CDR2 SNEGSKA come from the germline V gene (reference sequence). J gave up 5 bases and V 6 bases, and 11 bases lay outside the gene matches. The length of the CDR3 is 14 residues. The CDR3 spells CSAPDRSGRHEQYF. CDR3 nucleotides: TGCAGTGCGCCGGACAGAAGCGGGAGGCACGAGCAGTACTTC.

This chain joins TRBV6-5 and TRBJ2-5; D is perhaps TRBD1 or TRBD2 (5 bases each). V gave up 2 bases and J gave up 5 bases, with 15 bases separating them. Germline V gene data show CDR1 as MNHEY and CDR2 as SVGAGI. This CDR3 spans 15 amino acids. The CDR3 DNA follows: TGTGCCAGCAGTTACGAGGGACGGCCTGGGGAGACCCAGTACTTC. Protein: CASSYEGRPGETQYF.

The chain recombines TRBV5-6 with TRBJ2-5; 9 nucleotides line up with TRBD1. With V trimmed by 1 base and J by 1 base, 2 bases remained unmatched. CDR1 and CDR2 from the germline V gene are SGHDT and YYEEEE. The CDR3 is 15 amino acids. CDR3 DNA: TGTGCCAGCAGCTTGCGGGGACAGGGCCAAGAGACCCAGTACTTC. The encoded protein is CASSLRGQGQETQYF.

This clonotype was found a few times. This chain connects TRBV27 to TRBJ2-7; D is perhaps TRBD2 (6 bases). The CDR3 is 14 residues long. Per germline, CDR1 MNHEY and CDR2 SMNVEV (reference sequence). Deletions cut 7 bases from V and 6 bases from J, with 19 bases between. The CDR3 DNA is TGTGCCAGCATCCCTCACGGGAGAGGTGGCGAGCAGTACTTC. Translated: CASIPHGRGGEQYF.

The sample holds a few counts of this clonotype. The rearrangement uses TRBV5-1 and TRBJ1-2; the match to TRBD1 covers 9 bases. CDR3 size: 11 residues. Germline loops: CDR1 SGHRS, CDR2 YFSETQ. The V segment lost 8 bases and the J segment 8 bases; nucleotides outside the gene matches: 4. The CDR3 DNA reads as TGCGCCAGTTGGACAGGGGACGGCTACACCTTC. This gives the protein CASWTGDGYTF.

The V gene is TRBV10-3, the J gene TRBJ1-3; D is undetermined. The CDR3 extends over 12 amino acids. V shed 10 bases and J shed 4 bases, with 11 bases lying between them. Germline V gives CDR1 ENHRY, CDR2 SYGVKD. CDR3 DNA sequence: TGTGCCACCTCTACGGGAGGAAACACCATATATTTT. Its protein product is CATSTGGNTIYF.

This clonotype appeared many times. The chain is built from TRBV7-2 and TRBJ2-7, with TRBD1 matching 7 bases. The CDR3 has 14 residues. The trim removed 8 bases at V and 4 bases at J, leaving 11 bases unmatched. In germline, CDR1 is SGHTA, CDR2 FQGNSA. CDR3 in DNA: TGTGCCAGCGCTTATGAGGGGGCGAGGTACGAGCAGTACTTC. This gives the protein CASAYEGARYEQYF.

This clonotype has just a few counts. The chain carries TRBV12-3 or TRBV12-4 and TRBJ2-7, with D unclear. Trimming left V 2 bases short and J 5 bases short, with 10 bases between. The CDR3 is 13 amino acids. CDR3 sequence (DNA): TGTGCCAGCAGTTTAAAAAGAATCCACGAGCAGTACTTC. Protein product: CASSLKRIHEQYF.

The V gene is TRBV7-2, the J gene TRBJ1-2; 10 bases agree with TRBD1. This CDR3 spans 16 amino acids. In germline, CDR1 is SGHTA, CDR2 FQGNSA. J lost 8 bases, V lost 3 bases, and 12 bases had no gene match. This CDR3 reads CASSLRLDRGKGGYTF. The CDR3 nucleotides are TGTGCCAGCAGCTTGAGATTGGACAGGGGGAAAGGAGGCTACACCTTC.

There are a few counts of this clonotype. The chain recombines TRBV5-5 with TRBJ2-5; 8 bases match TRBD1. CDR1 and CDR2 from the germline V gene are SGHKS and YYEKEE (reference sequence). The V and J ends lost 4 bases and 3 bases, in that order; junction bases with no gene match: 11. The CDR3 has 16 amino acids. Here the CDR3 reads CASSRSPGQGEETQYF. The DNA of the CDR3 is TGTGCCAGCAGCCGCAGCCCTGGACAGGGTGAAGAGACCCAGTACTTC.

The chain couples TRBV11-1 to TRBJ2-5; 8 bases match TRBD2. The junction had 8 bases not matched to a gene; V was cut back by 3 bases and J by 8 bases. The germline V gene has CDR1 SGHAT and CDR2 FQDESV (reference sequence). This CDR3 is built from 14 residues. The chain's CDR3 is CASSFEAGVNTQYF. The CDR3, as DNA: TGTGCCAGCAGCTTCGAAGCGGGAGTAAACACCCAGTACTTC.

This clonotype was counted between two and nine times. The V call is TRBV7-2, the J call TRBJ2-5; possible D gene TRBD2, 5 bases. Germline V lookup: CDR1 SGHTA, CDR2 FQGNSA. V was cut by 1 base and J by 0 bases, with 9 bases left in between. The CDR3 extends over 15 amino acids. The CDR3 spells CASSLGGLNQETQYF. The DNA of the CDR3 is TGTGCCAGCAGCTTAGGAGGGCTTAACCAAGAGACCCAGTACTTC.

The chain carries TRBV7-2 and TRBJ2-7; 10 bases agree with TRBD2. The germline V gene has CDR1 SGHTA and CDR2 FQGNSA. The CDR3 covers 15 residues. With V trimmed by 8 bases and J by 4 bases, 11 bases remained unmatched. This CDR3 is CASRRTSGLFYEQYF. In DNA, the CDR3 is TGTGCCAGCCGCAGGACTAGCGGCCTATTTTACGAGCAGTACTTC.

This rearrangement joins TRBV7-8 to TRBJ2-1; a weak D match, TRBD1 (5 bases). V was cut by 1 base and J by 7 bases, with 11 bases left in between. This CDR3 has 14 amino acids. Germline V gene lookup returns CDR1 SGHVS and CDR2 FQNEAQ. The CDR3 coding sequence is TGTGCCAGCAGCTTAGTTAAGGGGAATAATGAGCAGTTCTTC. Protein: CASSLVKGNNEQFF.

V gene TRBV7-9 combines with J gene TRBJ1-1, with D unresolved. The CDR3 covers 15 residues. Germline CDR1 and CDR2: SEHNR and FQNEAQ (reference sequence). V gave up 5 bases and J gave up 1 base, with 14 bases separating them. CDR3 sequence (DNA): TGTGCCAGCAGCCTTAGTTGGACGGAGAACACTGAAGCTTTCTTT. Protein: CASSLSWTENTEAFF.

The chain links TRBV20-1 to TRBJ1-1, with a possible D match to TRBD1 (6 bases). Per germline, CDR1 DFQATT and CDR2 SNEGSKA (reference sequence). The CDR3 covers 15 residues. The germline V and J ends were trimmed by 1 base and 4 bases, with 16 bases remaining between them. Here the CDR3 reads CSARGRYGTLTEAFF. Here the CDR3 DNA reads TGCAGTGCTAGAGGTCGTTACGGGACACTCACTGAAGCTTTCTTT.

The chain combines TRBV5-6 with TRBJ2-3, with 8 positions matching TRBD2. Trimming cost V 2 bases and J 5 bases; bases outside gene matches: 7. Germline CDR1 is SGHDT and CDR2 is YYEEEE. This CDR3 has 15 amino acids. CDR3 bases: TGTGCCAGCAGCTTTAGCGGGGCCAGGGGAGATACGCAGTATTTT. This codes for CASSFSGARGDTQYF.

This clonotype turned up a few times. The chain links TRBV21-1 to TRBJ2-3; whether TRBD1, the table's D call, matches the DNA was not checked. TRBV21-1 is a known pseudogene. CDR3 length equals 16 residues. The CDR3: CASSKEGSESTDTQYF. The CDR3 coding sequence is TGTGCCAGCAGCAAAGAGGGGTCGGAGAGCACAGATACGCAGTATTTT.

The sample holds a few counts of this clonotype. The chain is built from TRBV10-3 and TRBJ2-3; D not certain. The CDR3 contains 15 residues. Looked up from germline, CDR1 is ENHRY and CDR2 is SYGVKD. V was pared by 4 bases and J by 0 bases, with 11 bases between. The CDR3 DNA reads as TGTGCCATCAGTGTAGGCGAGGCTAGCACAGATACGCAGTATTTT. Translated: CAISVGEASTDTQYF.